The T cell receptor beta chain under discussion was sequenced for a study of T-cell memory formation after mild COVID-19. The CDR3 has 14 residues. The V gene lost 5 bases and the J gene lost 6 bases, with 15 bases spanning the gap. Germline CDR1 and CDR2: SGHTA and FQGNSA. TCRdb re-called the 5' RACE reads with MiXCR, one entry per CDR3 protein. The sample records 470,000 or so distinct CDR3 sequences, roughly 18% being singletons. Sequencing input: PBMCs or a T cell subset sorted from them (not recorded which). V gene TRBV7-2 combines with J gene TRBJ2-3, with D perhaps given as TRBD1 or TRBD2 (5 bases each). This TCR came from an adult woman who had mild COVID-19 (a few samples of this study predate the infection). Cell type and time point are not known. The CDR3 DNA reads TGTGCCAGCAGCCCCCTACTAGGGGTGGATACGCAGTATTTT. The encoded protein is CASSPLLGVDTQYF.